This TCR beta chain was observed in a study of shared clonotypes between healthy human individuals. Points from the study as a whole: The sharing of around 5% of naive CD4 clonotypes was seen across a handful of donors.

Some clones are missing from TCRdb's copy, which holds only in-frame ones; the method was immunoSEQ multiplex PCR. Among just over 2,000,000 clones listed, approximately 94% were seen once. Naive-designated CD8 cells lacked CD45RO, were positively enriched for CCR7, and omitted terminally differentiated effector memory CD45RA+ cells. This clone was counted once. What it binds is not known. At the DNA level, this CDR3 is encoded by other sequences in the same sample as well. Germline-derived CDR1 and CDR2 are MGHRA and YSYEKL. The CDR3 length is 14 residues. Trimming cost V 1 base and J 3 bases, with 9 bases left between them.

The source is a man aged 18 to 35 in good health. The source material was naive CD8+ T cells sorted from blood. The V call is TRBV4-1, the J call TRBJ1-1; D not certain. The CDR3 coding sequence is TGCGCCAGCAGCCAAGCTGGTGGATACACTGAAGCTTTCTTT. Protein product: CASSQAGGYTEAFF.